These 18 T cell receptor beta chains were all obtained from the same sample, sequenced in a study of identical twins (dated by TCRdb to the mid-2010s). Library construction relied on 5' RACE. The instrument was an Illumina HiSeq 2000. TCRdb's own reprocessing of the public reads used fastp at Q25 and MiXCR and kept productive beta chains. Every distinct CDR3 protein forms one entry, paired with its most common genes and DNA. Across this sample there are hundreds of thousands of distinct CDR3 sequences, with approximately 9% seen only once. Roughly 5% of the sample belongs to the ten largest clones. Specimen: memory (CD45RO+) T cells sorted from blood. Reading the label with the study, this specimen's cell subset or site is: CD45RO+ enriched T cells. The origin of the receptors is a woman younger than 30 in good health.

The V and J genes are TRBV5-1 and TRBJ2-1, with D tentatively TRBD1 (5 bases). The CDR3 has 13 amino acids. CDR1 SGHRS and CDR2 YFSETQ come from the germline V gene. Between the trimmed V and J ends, which lost 2 bases and 10 bases, there was a span of 13 bases. CDR3 loop: CASSFMGPGEQFF. Here the CDR3 DNA reads TGCGCCAGCAGCTTCATGGGGCCCGGGGAGCAGTTCTTC.

The chain uses TRBV7-9 and TRBJ1-5; possible D gene TRBD1, 6 bases. The germline CDR1 and CDR2 sequences are SEHNR and FQNEAQ (reference sequence). V dropped 1 base and J dropped 7 bases, with 20 bases sitting between them. CDR3 length: 17 residues. In DNA form, the CDR3 reads TGTGCCAGCAGCTTAGGTCCCGAAGGGGGAAACAGGCAGCCCCAGCATTTT. Amino acids: CASSLGPEGGNRQPQHF.

V gene TRBV15 combines with J gene TRBJ2-3; tentative D call: TRBD2 (6 bases). This CDR3 is built from 18 residues. CDR1 is LNHNV and CDR2 is YYDKDF in the germline V gene (reference sequence). Trimming removed 4 bases from V and 2 bases from J, with 22 bases in between. This CDR3 is CATSKGLEAGSITDTQYF. In DNA form, the CDR3 reads TGTGCCACCAGCAAGGGACTGGAGGCGGGGAGCATCACAGATACGCAGTATTTT.

This clonotype was picked up a small number of times. DNA for the CDR3: TGTGCCAGCAGCTCGGGACTAGCTAAAGAGACCCAGTACTTC. Translation gives CASSSGLAKETQYF. The chain uses TRBV11-1 and TRBJ2-5; TRBD2 agrees at 9 bases. The CDR3 runs 14 residues. V gave up 4 bases and J gave up 3 bases; unmatched junction bases: 3. CDR1 is SGHAT, CDR2 FQDESV, per germline (reference sequence).

This clonotype turned up a few times. This chain connects TRBV7-9 to TRBJ2-7, with 13 bases matching TRBD2. This CDR3 region has 15 residues. Germline assignment: CDR1 SEHNR and CDR2 FQNEAQ (reference sequence). The ends lost 5 bases at V and 5 bases at J; junction bases unmatched: 6. The CDR3 sequence is CASSATSGRGDEQYF. The CDR3 DNA reads as TGTGCCAGCAGCGCAACTAGCGGGAGGGGGGACGAGCAGTACTTC.

This clonotype turned up a few times. This sequence joins TRBV20-1 and TRBJ2-7; D is possibly TRBD2 (6 bases). The V end was cut by 0 bases, the J end by 4 bases, with 13 bases between. This CDR3 comprises 14 residues. CDR1 and CDR2 (germline): DFQATT, SNEGSKA (reference sequence). The DNA for the CDR3 is TGCAGTGCTAGAGATTCGGAGGGCCCGTACGAGCAGTACTTC. Residues: CSARDSEGPYEQYF.

The rearrangement uses TRBV7-6 and TRBJ2-3; 7 nucleotides match TRBD2. The CDR3 has 18 residues. Germline assignment: CDR1 SGHVS and CDR2 FNYEAQ. The trim removed 4 bases at V and 3 bases at J, leaving 16 bases unmatched. The CDR3 region is CASSSPLLAGAGTDTQYF. The CDR3 bases are TGTGCCAGCAGCTCCCCCCTTTTGGCGGGAGCGGGGACAGATACGCAGTATTTT.

V usage is TRBV19 and J usage is TRBJ1-1; tentative D call: TRBD1 (5 bases). The CDR3 has 14 amino acids. Trimming left V 5 bases short and J 1 base short, with 11 bases between. The germline gives CDR1 LNHDA, CDR2 SQIVND (reference sequence). The CDR3 region has the DNA TGTGCCAGTAGTTCGGGACTCGAGAACACTGAAGCTTTCTTT. Translation: CASSSGLENTEAFF.

The chain combines TRBV6-2 or TRBV6-3 with TRBJ2-1; 12 positions match TRBD2. The CDR3 is made up of 17 amino acids. The germline gives CDR1 MNHEY, CDR2 SVGEGT. The junction had 11 bases not matched to a gene; V was cut back by 5 bases and J by 6 bases. The CDR3 loop is CASSALAGGSTVNEQFF. CDR3 DNA: TGTGCCAGCAGTGCACTAGCGGGAGGCTCCACGGTCAATGAGCAGTTCTTC.

This clonotype was counted ten times or more. The chain combines TRBV12-3 or TRBV12-4 with TRBJ1-1; D remains unclear. CDR3 size: 12 residues. Trimming took off 3 bases at V and 8 bases at J, with 10 bases between the two ends. The CDR3 sequence is CASSFSAREAFF. The DNA for the CDR3 is TGTGCCAGCAGTTTCTCGGCTCGGGAAGCTTTCTTT.

The rearrangement joins TRBV3-1 to TRBJ1-2; 9 bases line up with TRBD1. This CDR3 is 13 amino acids long. Trimming removed 5 bases from V and 8 bases from J; junction bases left unmatched: 6. In germline, CDR1 is LGHDT, CDR2 YNNKEL (reference sequence). CDR3 sequence reads: CASSDDDRGGYTF. As DNA, the CDR3 is TGTGCCAGCAGCGACGACGACAGGGGGGGCTACACCTTC.

This clonotype was counted only a few times. J is TRBJ2-5 and V is TRBV20-1; D unresolved. The ends were cut back, 3 bases at V and 2 bases at J, with 16 bases in the middle. CDR1 and CDR2 (germline): DFQATT, SNEGSKA (reference sequence). The CDR3 contains 15 residues. The CDR3 DNA reads as TGCAGTGCTAGCCCCCCGGTGGGCAAACAAGAGACCCAGTACTTC. Translated: CSASPPVGKQETQYF.

This clonotype was detected a few times. V usage is TRBV24-1 and J usage is TRBJ2-1; 13 nucleotides agree with TRBD2. The CDR3 sequence is 14 residues long. V lost 5 bases and J lost 8; bases outside the gene matches: 2. Germline V gene sequence: CDR1 KGHDR, CDR2 SFDVKD. As DNA, the CDR3 is TGTGCCACCAGTGGGACTAGCGGGAGCTATGAGCAGTTCTTC. This gives the protein CATSGTSGSYEQFF.

Only a few counts were recorded for this clonotype. The chain carries TRBV6-1 and TRBJ2-1; D remains unclear. Germline V gene sequence: CDR1 MNHNS, CDR2 SASEGT. V was trimmed by 8 bases and J by 5 bases, leaving 10 bases between them. This CDR3 region has 12 residues. CDR3 bases: TGTGCCAGCCTCTCTCCAGACAATGAGCAGTTCTTC. As protein: CASLSPDNEQFF.

This clonotype has only a few counts. This sequence joins TRBV10-3 and TRBJ2-1, with 14 positions matching TRBD2. Germline V gene data show CDR1 as ENHRY and CDR2 as SYGVKD. The CDR3 loop spans 13 amino acids. J was trimmed by 10 bases and V by 9 bases; bases with no gene match: 5. In DNA form, the CDR3 reads TGTGCCATGGGACTAGCGGGAGCAAACGAGCAGTTCTTC. This codes for CAMGLAGANEQFF.

The chain employs TRBV19 and TRBJ1-6; D ambiguous. The CDR3 length is 13 residues. V lost 6 bases to trimming and J lost 7 bases, with 10 bases between them. The V gene's germline CDR1 is LNHDA and CDR2 SQIVND (reference sequence). The CDR3 coding sequence is TGTGCCAGTAGGGGCCGGGAGAATTCACCCCTCCACTTT. The encoded protein is CASRGRENSPLHF.

This clonotype was observed a single time. Just one base apart from a much larger clone, this may be a read error. The genes are TRBV12-3 or TRBV12-4 and TRBJ2-1; the match to TRBD2 covers 11 bases. The CDR3 has 18 amino acids. The CDR3 sequence is CTSSLGKTSGSSYNEQFF. CDR3 DNA sequence: TGTACCAGCAGTTTAGGGAAAACTAGCGGGAGCTCCTACAATGAGCAGTTCTTC.

This clonotype appeared a few times. This sequence joins TRBV5-8 and TRBJ2-1; 7 positions match TRBD2. The CDR3 consists of 16 residues. The J segment lost 7 bases and the V segment lost 4 bases, leaving 14 bases of the junction unmatched. CDR1 and CDR2 from the germline V gene are SGHTS and YDEGEE. The CDR3, as DNA: TGTGCCAGCAGCGTAGAGCTAGCGGCGGAGTGGAATGAGCAGTTCTTC. Translation gives CASSVELAAEWNEQFF.